One and the same sample provided the 25 T cell receptor beta chains below, sequenced in a study of blood T cell repertoires in COVID-19. TCRdb's table, derived via immunoSEQ multiplex PCR, lists solely in-frame clones and lacks some. This table has 57,000 or so clones, approximately 79% appearing once. Sequences were obtained from peripheral blood. These receptors all come from a woman at least 80 years old with active or convalescent COVID-19.

This CDR3 reads CASSVTGGNEQFF. The CDR3 DNA reads as TGTGCCAGCAGCGTTACAGGGGGTAATGAGCAGTTCTTC. The V gene is TRBV11-2, the J gene TRBJ2-1, with 8 bases identical to TRBD1. Germline values: CDR1 SGHAT, CDR2 FQNNGV. The ends lost 5 bases at V and 7 bases at J; junction bases unmatched: 4. This CDR3 has 13 residues.

CDR3 sequence reads: CAWIRASDTGELFF. The CDR3 coding sequence is TGTGCCTGGATCAGGGCTTCGGACACCGGGGAGCTGTTTTTT. The V call is TRBV30, the J call TRBJ2-2, with D possibly matching TRBD1 (5 bases). Germline-derived CDR1 and CDR2 are GTSNPN and SVGIG (reference sequence). V gave up 4 bases and J gave up 3 bases, with 12 bases separating them. The length of the CDR3 is 14 residues.

This clone has a single count. This sequence joins TRBV30 and TRBJ2-1; D gene uncertain. The germline V and J ends were trimmed by 0 bases and 2 bases, with 5 bases remaining between them. This CDR3 has 13 amino acids. The germline V gene has CDR1 GTSNPN and CDR2 SVGIG (reference sequence). The CDR3 nucleotides are TGTGCCTGGAGTGTAACAGCCTACAATGAGCAGTTCTTC. It encodes CAWSVTAYNEQFF. Filled out from reference TRBV30 and TRBJ2-1, the complete variable domain reads SQTIHQWPATLVQPVGSPLSLECTVEGTSNPNLYWYRQAAGRGLQLLFYSVGIGQISSEVPQNLSASRPQDRQFILSSKKLLLSDSGFYLCAWSVTAYNEQFFGPGTRLTVL.

The V and J genes are TRBV19 and TRBJ2-7, with D unclear. This CDR3 has 13 residues. CDR1 LNHDA and CDR2 SQIVND come from the germline V gene (reference sequence). V lost 0 bases and J 6 bases, leaving 9 bases between the germline ends. The CDR3 DNA follows: TGTGCCAGTAGTATAGATGGCCGCGGCGAGCAGTACTTC. Translation gives CASSIDGRGEQYF.

The CDR3 here is CASRATGAYEQYF. The DNA of the CDR3 is TGTGCCAGCAGGGCCACAGGGGCCTACGAGCAGTACTTC. The V call is TRBV12-3 or TRBV12-4, the J call TRBJ2-7, with TRBD1 matching 7 bases. This CDR3 has 13 amino acids. J was trimmed by 2 bases and V by 6 bases; bases with no gene match: 4.

CDR3 DNA sequence: TGTGCCAGCAGTGAATGGGAAAAACAGGTTCTCCTACCGTCGGACGAGCAGTACTTC. Translated, it gives CASSEWEKQVLLPSDEQYF. This sequence joins TRBV6-1 and TRBJ2-7; D perhaps matches TRBD1 (5 bases). Germline CDR1 reads MNHNS; CDR2 reads SASEGT. Trimming shortened V by 2 bases and J by 5 bases, and 28 bases separated the two germline ends. CDR3 size: 19 residues.

The chain is built from TRBV4-2 and TRBJ2-3; perhaps TRBD1 as D (5 bases). The CDR3 covers 14 residues. Germline V lookup: CDR1 LGHNA, CDR2 YNFKEQ. Trimming took 4 bases from V and 1 from J, leaving 9 bases between them. CDR3: CASSLTVGTDTQYF. The CDR3 DNA is TGTGCCAGCAGCCTGACAGTTGGCACAGATACGCAGTATTTT.

J is TRBJ2-3 and V is TRBV2; unclear D gene. Germline V gene lookup returns CDR1 SNHLY and CDR2 FYNNEI. Between the trimmed V and J ends, which lost 0 bases and 2 bases, there was a span of 9 bases. The CDR3 consists of 15 residues. For the CDR3, the DNA is TGTGCCAGCAGTGAAGCGTCAGTCTTCACAGATACGCAGTATTTT. Translation: CASSEASVFTDTQYF.

CDR3 nucleotide sequence: TGCGCCAGAAACAGGGTAGGCGAAAAACTGTTTTTT. Protein product: CARNRVGEKLFF. The rearrangement links TRBV10-1 to TRBJ1-4, with a tentative D call TRBD1 (6 bases). This CDR3 region has 12 residues. Trimming shortened V by 9 bases and J by 8 bases, and 13 bases separated the two germline ends. Germline CDR1 WNHNN, CDR2 SYGVQD (reference sequence).

This chain uses TRBV18 with TRBJ2-1, with 11 bases that match TRBD1. Germline-derived CDR1 and CDR2 are KGHSH and LQKENI. V was clipped by 2 bases and J by 7 bases; unmatched bases: 10. This CDR3 is built from 17 residues. CDR3 sequence reads: CASSPEIPGTGGNEQFF. Here the CDR3 DNA reads TGTGCCAGCTCACCAGAGATTCCAGGGACAGGGGGGAATGAGCAGTTCTTC.

The chain links TRBV5-1 to TRBJ1-4; TRBD1 is a possible D gene (5 bases). CDR3 length: 16 residues. Looked up from germline, CDR1 is SGHRS and CDR2 is YFSETQ. Trimming cost V 0 bases and J 8 bases, with 17 bases left between them. CDR3 nucleotide sequence: TGCGCCAGCAGCTTGGCGAGTGGGGCAGGGAACGAAAAACTGTTTTTT. This sequence encodes CASSLASGAGNEKLFF.

The V gene is TRBV29-1, the J gene TRBJ1-2, with no clear D. Deletions cut 0 bases from V and 6 bases from J, with 14 bases between. The CDR3 spans 14 residues. Germline-derived CDR1 and CDR2 are SQVTM and ANQGSEA. The CDR3 DNA is TGCAGCGTTGAAGAGGAGGAAGGGATACATGGCTACACCTTC. This sequence encodes CSVEEEEGIHGYTF.

In this sample, this clone turned up once. The chain employs TRBV7-2 and TRBJ1-1; D perhaps matches TRBD1 (5 bases). V was cut by 2 bases and J by 1 base, with 8 bases left in between. CDR1 and CDR2 (germline): SGHTA, FQGNSA. The length of the CDR3 is 14 residues. The CDR3 protein is CASSLTGRNTEAFF. The CDR3 nucleotides read TGTGCCAGCAGCTTAACAGGACGGAACACTGAAGCTTTCTTT.

The V call is TRBV10-3, the J call TRBJ1-1, with D maybe TRBD1 (5 bases). This CDR3 has 12 amino acids. Trimming left V 3 bases short and J 4 bases short, with 6 bases between. Germline CDR1 ENHRY, CDR2 SYGVKD. The CDR3: CAISDRATEAFF. Written as DNA, the CDR3 is TGTGCCATCAGTGACAGGGCCACTGAAGCTTTCTTT.

The CDR3 loop reads CASSIGNSGEQYF. CDR3 nucleotide sequence: TGTGCCAGTAGTATAGGGAACTCGGGCGAGCAGTACTTC. V gene TRBV19 combines with J gene TRBJ2-7; no firm D call. Trimming cost V 1 base and J 6 bases, with 10 bases left between them. CDR3 size: 13 residues. Germline V CDR1 and CDR2: LNHDA, SQIVND (reference sequence). Filled out from reference TRBV19 and TRBJ2-7, the complete variable domain reads DGGITQSPKYLFRKEGQNVTLSCEQNLNHDAMYWYRQDPGQGLRLIYYSQIVNDFQKGDIAEGYSVSREKKESFPLTVTSAQKNPTAFYLCASSIGNSGEQYFGPGTRLTVT.

This clone has just a few counts. This sequence joins TRBV9 and TRBJ2-3; 12 positions agree with TRBD1. The length of the CDR3 is 18 residues. V gave up 0 bases and J gave up 4 bases; unmatched junction bases: 9. Looked up from germline, CDR1 is SGDLS and CDR2 is YYNGEE. The CDR3 coding sequence is TGTGCCAGCAGCGTAGAGGATTTCGGGACAGGGGGCGCAGATACGCAGTATTTT. As protein: CASSVEDFGTGGADTQYF.

This clone was picked up a small number of times. This sequence joins TRBV11-3 and TRBJ2-7, with TRBD2 matching 7 bases. This CDR3 region has 16 residues. Per the germline V gene, CDR1 is SGHNT and CDR2 is YENEEA. J was trimmed by 4 bases and V by 1 base; bases with no gene match: 10. The CDR3 DNA reads TGTGCCAGCAGCTTAGCTGCGGGGGTATTTAAATACGAGCAGTACTTC. Its translation: CASSLAAGVFKYEQYF.

This chain links TRBV3-1 (or the pseudogene TRBV3-2) with TRBJ2-7; 12 bases match TRBD2. CDR3 length: 14 residues. The V gene end was trimmed by 4 bases and the J gene end by 4 bases; junction bases not matched to a gene: 2. Germline lookup yields CDR1 LGHDT and CDR2 YNNKEL (reference sequence). As DNA, the CDR3 is TGTGCCAGCAGCCGGACTAGCGGGGCATACGAGCAGTACTTC. It encodes CASSRTSGAYEQYF.

The rearrangement uses TRBV6-4 and TRBJ2-5; TRBD2 agrees at 8 bases. With 10 bases clipped from V and 2 bases from J, the junction kept 9 bases outside the gene matches. Germline values: CDR1 MRHNA, CDR2 SNTAGT. The CDR3 is made up of 14 amino acids. The CDR3 bases are TGTGCCACACCGCCGGGGGGGGCACAAGAGACCCAGTACTTC. This sequence encodes CATPPGGAQETQYF.

The chain carries TRBV2 and TRBJ1-1; no reliable D call. CDR1 and CDR2 (germline): SNHLY, FYNNEI. Deletions cut 6 bases from V and 3 bases from J, with 11 bases between. The CDR3 is 13 residues long. CDR3 in amino acids: CASSQESDTEAFF. CDR3 DNA: TGTGCCAGCAGCCAAGAAAGCGACACTGAAGCTTTCTTT.

The chain employs TRBV2 and TRBJ1-3; no definite D call. The V gene's germline CDR1 is SNHLY and CDR2 FYNNEI. This CDR3 is 12 amino acids long. V lost 3 bases and J 4 bases, leaving 4 bases between the germline ends. The CDR3 DNA follows: TGTGCCAGCAGTGACGTGGGAAACACCATATATTTT. This translates into CASSDVGNTIYF.

DNA for the CDR3: TGCGCCAGCAGCCCCTGGACTAGCGGGGGTAGTTTTACGCAGTATTTT. Protein: CASSPWTSGGSFTQYF. This rearrangement joins TRBV5-1 to TRBJ2-3; 13 nucleotides align to TRBD2. Germline-derived CDR1 and CDR2 are SGHRS and YFSETQ. The CDR3 consists of 16 residues. The trim removed 4 bases at V and 8 bases at J, leaving 10 bases unmatched. The complete variable domain, with remaining parts taken from reference TRBV5-1 and TRBJ2-3, reads KAGVTQTPRYLIKTRGQQVTLSCSPISGHRSVSWYQQTPGQGLQFLFEYFSETQRNKGNFPGRFSGRQFSNSRSEMNVSTLELGDSALYLCASSPWTSGGSFTQYFGPGTRLTVL.

The chain uses TRBV11-1 and TRBJ2-3; D gene uncertain. Trimming removed 3 bases at V and 0 bases at J, with 10 bases between. CDR3 size: 15 residues. Germline assignment: CDR1 SGHAT and CDR2 FQDESV (reference sequence). CDR3: CASSLTLSSTDTQYF. The DNA for the CDR3 is TGTGCCAGCAGCTTGACACTCTCTAGCACAGATACGCAGTATTTT.

J is TRBJ2-7 and V is TRBV29-1; D is possibly TRBD1 (5 bases). V was clipped by 6 bases and J by 5 bases, with 17 bases between them. CDR1 and CDR2 from the germline V gene are SQVTM and ANQGSEA. This CDR3 is 13 amino acids long. CDR3 bases: TGCAGCGTGCAGGAAGGGGTTCGGGACGAGCAGTACTTC. It specifies CSVQEGVRDEQYF.

The V and J genes are TRBV20-1 and TRBJ1-1, with 7 bases identical to TRBD1. The CDR3 consists of 15 residues. Germline CDR1 reads DFQATT; CDR2 reads SNEGSKA (reference sequence). With V trimmed by 3 bases and J by 0 bases, 7 bases remained unmatched. This chain's CDR3 is CSASQGGQMNTEAFF. DNA for the CDR3: TGCAGTGCTAGTCAAGGGGGCCAAATGAACACTGAAGCTTTCTTT.